This T cell receptor beta chain is from a study of blood T cell repertoires in COVID-19. Background on the study: PBMCs, B-cell-depleted T cells, or T cells were the source of the cDNA or gDNA that made up the material.

Measured with immunoSEQ multiplex PCR; TCRdb has only the in-frame clones, and not every one. Of 310,000 or so clones listed, 89% were seen once; the top ten hold 5% to 7.5%. The sequence derives from a man younger than 30 who had recovered from COVID-19. The source material was peripheral blood.

The DNA for the CDR3 is TGTGCCAGCAGCCTGACAGGGAGCACTGAAGCTTTCTTT. Protein: CASSLTGSTEAFF. V and J are TRBV7-9 and TRBJ1-1, with TRBD1 identical over 7 bases. The CDR3 sequence is 13 residues long. CDR1 SEHNR and CDR2 FQNEAQ come from the germline V gene (reference sequence). V trimming: 5 bases; J trimming: 4 bases; junction bases outside the gene matches: 4.